The clone carrying this TCR beta chain was seen at least ten times. Its antigen is as yet unknown. The CDR3 is made up of 14 amino acids. Germline-derived CDR1 and CDR2 are SGHTA and FQGNSA. The V gene lost 6 bases and the J gene lost 7 bases, with 16 bases spanning the gap. This specimen comes from a study of response to subunit inactivated influenza vaccine. Study-wide results and caveats: Researchers suggested that each seasonal influenza vaccination recruits few new T cells.

TCRdb fed the RT-PCR reads into MiXCR, producing one record per CDR3 protein. The sample has about 520,000 distinct CDR3 sequences, 6.5% to 8% seen once; the top ten hold around 12%. The starting material was PBMCs from blood, obtained approximately 25 months after vaccination. The TCR was taken from a man in his fifties or sixties who received an inactivated influenza vaccine. This sequence joins TRBV7-2 and TRBJ2-4, with D tentatively TRBD1 or TRBD2 (5 bases each). CDR3 nucleotides: TGTGCCAGCAGTGCCGCCACGGGGCGGAACATTCAGTACTTC. Translating it yields CASSAATGRNIQYF.